The 14 T cell receptor beta chains below were found in one sample sequenced in a study of tumor-infiltrating lymphocytes in primary liver carcinoma. Researchers generated TCR beta cDNA from about 0.5 ug of total RNA, relying on a constant-region primer. Three nested multiplex PCR rounds, a slightly modified ARM-PCR method, built the TCR beta libraries. Rounds one and two of PCR, each of roughly 10 cycles, were primed with TRBV1-TRBV30 forward primers and a C-beta reverse primer. TCRdb used MiXCR to reprocess the multiplex PCR reads, holding one entry per CDR3 protein. The data show hundreds of thousands of distinct CDR3 sequences, with about 50% seen just once and over 15% held by the top ten. Germline DNA was also extracted, and blood RNA derived from unsorted whole blood. Sequences were obtained from peripheral blood. The receptors here all came from a woman aged 25 to 45 with primary liver carcinoma and hepatitis B virus infection.

Regarding this clonotype: The junction shows a germline mismatch at one end, possibly a read error. This chain joins TRBV11-2 and TRBJ2-1; maybe TRBD2 (5 bases). This CDR3 comprises 16 residues. Germline CDR1 SGHAT, CDR2 FQNNGV. CDR3: CASCLRPLGIYNEQSF. In DNA form, the CDR3 reads TGTGCCAGCTGTCTCAGACCTCTCGGGATCTACAATGAGCAGTCCTTC.

This clonotype was observed a single time. The junction shows a germline mismatch at one end, possibly a read error. This rearrangement joins TRBV4-1 to TRBJ2-7, with D perhaps matching TRBD1 (5 bases). CDR1 MGHRA and CDR2 YSYEKL come from the germline V gene. The CDR3 is 14 residues long. CDR3 loop: CANSRPDSTYEQYF. In DNA, the CDR3 is TGCGCCAACAGCCGCCCAGACAGCACCTACGAGCAGTACTTC.

On this clonotype itself: A read error may account for a junction end that differs from germline. The gene calls are TRBV10-3 and TRBJ2-1, with 10 bases lining up with TRBD2. In germline, CDR1 is ENHRY, CDR2 SYGVKD. This CDR3 is built from 16 residues. The CDR3 here is CAIMASGSVYYNEQLF. CDR3 sequence (DNA): TGTGCCATCATGGCTAGCGGGAGCGTGTACTACAATGAGCAGCTCTTC.

Points on this clonotype: This sequence may be a read error, since a much larger clone differs from it by one base. The V and J genes are TRBV6-5 and TRBJ1-4; 7 nucleotides align to TRBD1. Germline lookup yields CDR1 MNHEY and CDR2 SVGAGI. The CDR3 runs 14 residues. This chain's CDR3 is CASSYDQGGEELFF. The DNA of the CDR3 is TGTGCCAGCAGTTACGATCAGGGGGGTGAAGAACTGTTTTTT.

Comments on this clonotype: One base away lies a much larger clone, so this may be a sequencing read error. The chain employs TRBV4-3 and TRBJ2-3, with TRBD1 matching over 10 bases. The CDR3 extends over 16 amino acids. Germline trimming cut 0 bases from V and 7 bases from J; bases unmatched to any gene: 7. Germline loops: CDR1 LGHNA, CDR2 YSLEER. CDR3 residues: CASSQETGGRTYTQYF. CDR3 nucleotides: TGCGCCAGCAGCCAAGAGACAGGGGGCAGAACATATACGCAGTATTTT.

As regards this clonotype: A much larger clone lies one base from this, so it may be a read error. The CDR3 nucleotides are TGCAGCGTAAGGGACTACCGGGGAAATACGCAGTATTTT. This sequence encodes CSVRDYRGNTQYF. V gene TRBV29-1 combines with J gene TRBJ2-3; 7 bases agree with TRBD2. Germline trimming cut 6 bases from V and 7 bases from J; bases unmatched to any gene: 10. CDR1 SQVTM and CDR2 ANQGSEA come from the germline V gene. The CDR3 totals 13 residues.

The genes are TRBV29-1 and TRBJ1-2; tentatively, D is TRBD1 (6 bases). Germline loops: CDR1 SQVTM, CDR2 ANQGSEA. V was cut by 1 base and J by 7 bases, with 10 bases left in between. The CDR3 length is 12 residues. The CDR3, as DNA: TGCAGCGTTGAAGTTAGGACAGCTGGCTACACCTTC. This sequence encodes CSVEVRTAGYTF.

The chain employs TRBV7-9 and TRBJ2-3; 8 positions match TRBD2. V dropped 6 bases and J dropped 4; count of bases not matched to a gene: 9. The CDR3 spans 15 residues. In germline, CDR1 is SEHNR, CDR2 FQNEAQ (reference sequence). The CDR3 nucleotides read TGTGCCAGCAGATCCAGCGGGAGTTTCTCAGATACGCAGTATTTT. This sequence encodes CASRSSGSFSDTQYF.

To note about this clonotype: Being one base from a much bigger clone, this may be a read error. This sequence joins TRBV6-5 and TRBJ1-2; 8 positions agree with TRBD1. Germline V gene lookup returns CDR1 MNHEY and CDR2 SVGAGI. This CDR3 has 14 residues. The CDR3 bases are TGTACCAGCAGTTACAGGGGGGATAACTATGGCTACACCTTC. Translated, it gives CTSSYRGDNYGYTF.

Comment on this clonotype: With a much larger clone just one base away, this may be a read error. The rearrangement uses TRBV6-2 or TRBV6-3 and TRBJ2-5; TRBD2 aligns across 7 bases. The CDR3 is 12 residues long. In germline, CDR1 is MNHEY, CDR2 SVGEGT. The V and J ends lost 5 bases and 7 bases, in that order; junction bases with no gene match: 4. The CDR3 bases are TGTGCCAGCAGTGCGGGGGAAGGGACCCAGTACTTC. This gives the protein CASSAGEGTQYF.

This sequence joins TRBV25-1 and TRBJ2-7, with 8 bases fitting TRBD2. Germline CDR1 and CDR2: MGHDK and SYGVNS. The CDR3 spans 14 residues. Trimming cost V 10 bases and J 0 bases; bases outside gene matches: 8. Here the CDR3 reads CATPGGTNSYEQYF. Written as DNA, the CDR3 is TGTGCCACCCCGGGGGGGACCAACTCCTACGAGCAGTACTTC.

This clonotype was picked up many times. The J gene is TRBJ2-1, the V gene TRBV12-3 or TRBV12-4, with TRBD2 matching over 9 bases. J lost 6 bases, V lost 3 bases, and 12 bases had no gene match. The CDR3 is made up of 17 amino acids. The CDR3 reads CASSFLAGPGMLNEQFF. In DNA form, the CDR3 reads TGTGCCAGCAGTTTCCTAGCGGGGCCGGGCATGCTCAATGAGCAGTTCTTC.

This clonotype showed up many times. The chain is built from TRBV29-1 and TRBJ2-3; 14 bases line up with TRBD2. The CDR3 runs 14 residues. Germline-derived CDR1 and CDR2 are SQVTM and ANQGSEA. J gave up 8 bases and V 5 bases, and 6 bases lay outside the gene matches. In DNA form, the CDR3 reads TGCAGCGTTTCGACTAGCGGGAGGGCGGGTACGCAGTATTTT. This gives the protein CSVSTSGRAGTQYF.

In its sample, this clonotype was seen once. One base away lies a much larger clone, so this may be a sequencing read error. The rearrangement joins TRBV29-1 to TRBJ2-7; no firm D call. Looked up from germline, CDR1 is SQVTM and CDR2 is ANQGSEA. Trimming cost V 4 bases and J 2 bases, with 12 bases left between them. This CDR3 region has 13 residues. The CDR3 loop reads CSVVACKAYEQYF. CDR3 DNA: TGCAGCGTTGTGGCCTGTAAGGCCTACGAGCAGTACTTC.